In its sample, the clone carrying this T cell receptor (beta chain) was seen a few times. As it was prepared, the TCRbeta library received unique molecular identifiers. TCRdb used MiXCR to reprocess the PCR reads, holding one entry per CDR3 protein. The repertoire consists of about 610,000 distinct CDR3 sequences, with 27% occurring once and the leading ten covering under 45%. The CDR3 sequence is 16 residues long. Germline-derived CDR1 and CDR2 are SQVTM and ANQGSEA. Germline trimming cut 5 bases from V and 7 bases from J; bases unmatched to any gene: 13. This record belongs to a study of T-cell reconstitution after alpha-beta-depleted transplantation in children.

Source: PBMCs, taken before TCRalphabeta/CD19-depleted stem cell transplant. This TCR came from a boy in the first two years of life with Wiskott-Aldrich syndrome, due to receive a stem cell transplant. This rearrangement joins TRBV29-1 to TRBJ2-1; 11 bases map to TRBD2. This CDR3 reads CSVRTVAGGPGNEQFF. CDR3 bases: TGCAGCGTTCGCACCGTAGCGGGAGGGCCTGGGAATGAGCAGTTCTTC.